These 29 T cell receptor beta chains were sequenced from one sample in a study of immune evolution from preneoplasia to lung adenocarcinoma. Profiling relied on immunoSEQ multiplex PCR, and the TCRdb table lists in-frame clones only, not all of them. Counted here are 10,000 or so clones, around 80% occurring once; the ten biggest clones make up 4% to 5%. Sequenced input: FFPE minimally invasive lung adenocarcinoma tissue. Source of these receptors: an older person with lung adenocarcinoma. Some clones in this sample may be carry-over from other donors' samples.

This clone showed up just once. The chain carries TRBV9 and TRBJ2-1; D is unclear. V lost 3 bases and J 3 bases, leaving 19 bases between the germline ends. Germline values: CDR1 SGDLS, CDR2 YYNGEE. The CDR3 is 17 amino acids. The CDR3 sequence is CASSESTVRADYNEQFF. CDR3 DNA sequence: TGTGCCAGCAGCGAGTCCACTGTTCGGGCCGACTACAATGAGCAGTTCTTC.

This clone turned up a few times. This chain connects TRBV7-9 to TRBJ1-1, with D perhaps matching TRBD1 (5 bases). Germline CDR1 is SEHNR and CDR2 is FQNEAQ (reference sequence). This CDR3 has 13 residues. V gave up 5 bases and J gave up 3 bases, with 10 bases separating them. CDR3: CASSRVGDTEAFF. For the CDR3, the DNA is TGTGCCAGCAGCAGGGTAGGGGACACTGAAGCTTTCTTT.

The chain joins TRBV19 to TRBJ2-1; D may match TRBD1 or TRBD2 (5 bases each). The CDR3 is 13 residues long. Per germline, CDR1 LNHDA and CDR2 SQIVND (reference sequence). Trimming shortened V by 7 bases and J by 10 bases, and 17 bases separated the two germline ends. The CDR3 reads CASTHLGEGEQFF. CDR3 coding DNA: TGTGCCAGTACCCATCTAGGAGAGGGGGAGCAGTTCTTC.

V is TRBV4-3 and J is TRBJ1-2, with 8 positions matching TRBD1. Germline assignment: CDR1 LGHNA and CDR2 YSLEER. This CDR3 comprises 13 residues. Germline trimming cut 4 bases from V and 8 bases from J; bases unmatched to any gene: 6. The CDR3 coding sequence is TGCGCCAGCAGCCCCGATGGGACAGGAGGCTACACCTTC. Translated: CASSPDGTGGYTF.

The sample holds one count of this clone. The V and J genes are TRBV10-3 and TRBJ1-2; 8 positions agree with TRBD1. The germline CDR1 and CDR2 sequences are ENHRY and SYGVKD. J lost 7 bases, V lost 10 bases, and 14 bases had no gene match. The CDR3 consists of 14 residues. The CDR3 is CATTPGQAFFGYTF. The CDR3 DNA is TGTGCCACGACCCCGGGACAGGCCTTTTTTGGCTACACCTTC.

The chain combines TRBV15 with TRBJ2-5, with TRBD2 identical over 7 bases. CDR3 length: 15 residues. Germline V gives CDR1 LNHNV, CDR2 YYDKDF (reference sequence). J gave up 5 bases and V 0 bases, and 6 bases lay outside the gene matches. The CDR3 DNA reads TGTGCCACCAGCAGAGATCCCCGGGGGGTCGAGACCCAGTACTTC. As protein: CATSRDPRGVETQYF.

In nucleotides, the CDR3 is TGTGCCAGCTGGACGACAGGGGGTGTCGGGGAGCTGTTTTTT. This encodes CASWTTGGVGELFF. The V gene is TRBV27, the J gene TRBJ2-2; TRBD1 aligns across 9 bases. The CDR3 totals 14 residues. J gave up 7 bases and V 8 bases, and 8 bases lay outside the gene matches. In germline, CDR1 is MNHEY, CDR2 SMNVEV (reference sequence).

The chain recombines TRBV9 with TRBJ1-6, with 8 bases aligning to TRBD1. The CDR3 has 15 amino acids. V lost 5 bases, J lost 5 bases, and 6 bases stayed unmatched. Germline loops: CDR1 SGDLS, CDR2 YYNGEE. Written as DNA, the CDR3 is TGTGCCAGCAGGACAGGGGCCCCCGATAATTCACCCCTCCACTTT. Translating it yields CASRTGAPDNSPLHF.

The J gene is TRBJ2-1, the V gene TRBV30, with D maybe TRBD2 (5 bases). The length of the CDR3 is 15 residues. The germline V and J ends were trimmed by 2 bases and 0 bases, with 11 bases remaining between them. Germline CDR1 GTSNPN, CDR2 SVGIG (reference sequence). DNA for the CDR3: TGTGCCTGGAGTCTCGGGGATAGCTCCTACAATGAGCAGTTCTTC. Protein sequence: CAWSLGDSSYNEQFF.

The chain uses TRBV11-2 and TRBJ1-2; D gene uncertain. The CDR3 runs 12 residues. CDR1 SGHAT and CDR2 FQNNGV come from the germline V gene. Trimming shortened V by 3 bases and J by 3 bases, and 5 bases separated the two germline ends. The CDR3 DNA is TGTGCCAGCAGCTTTACAGACTATGGCTACACCTTC. Translating gives CASSFTDYGYTF.

The V gene is TRBV5-6, the J gene TRBJ2-7; 11 bases agree with TRBD1. Germline CDR1 reads SGHDT; CDR2 reads YYEEEE. With V trimmed by 5 bases and J by 6 bases, 7 bases remained unmatched. The CDR3 consists of 14 residues. The CDR3 is CASRFIGQGAEQYF. The CDR3 DNA reads TGTGCCAGCAGGTTTATCGGACAGGGGGCCGAGCAGTACTTC.

V gene TRBV15 combines with J gene TRBJ2-3; TRBD1 aligns across 8 bases. V was pared by 8 bases and J by 2 bases, with 3 bases of the junction left unmatched. CDR1 LNHNV and CDR2 YYDKDF come from the germline V gene (reference sequence). The CDR3 is 13 residues long. CDR3 DNA sequence: TGTGCCACCGGGACAGGCCACACAGATACGCAGTATTTT. Its translation: CATGTGHTDTQYF.

The chain couples TRBV13 to TRBJ2-7; 9 bases map to TRBD1. Germline V lookup: CDR1 PRHDT, CDR2 FYEKMQ (reference sequence). The CDR3 runs 11 residues. With V trimmed by 5 bases and J by 12 bases, 5 bases remained unmatched. In DNA, the CDR3 is TGTGCCAGCAGCCTGGGACAGGGTCCGTACTTC. This encodes CASSLGQGPYF.

This clone has just a few counts. Other nucleotide sequences from this sample produce the same CDR3. The rearrangement joins TRBV5-4 to TRBJ2-7; D unresolved. The length of the CDR3 is 13 residues. CDR1 SGHNT and CDR2 YYREEE come from the germline V gene (reference sequence). V was clipped by 3 bases and J by 4 bases, with 11 bases between them. CDR3 amino acids: CASSSITKYEQYF. The CDR3 DNA follows: TGTGCCAGCAGCTCCATAACAAAGTACGAGCAGTACTTC.

This chain joins TRBV9 and TRBJ1-2; D may be TRBD1 (6 bases). Germline lookup yields CDR1 SGDLS and CDR2 YYNGEE. V was shortened by 0 bases and J by 8 bases, with 17 bases between the two germline ends. The CDR3 totals 15 residues. CDR3 DNA: TGTGCCAGCAGCGTAGCTGGGGGACATGGACTCGGCTACACCTTC. It yields the protein CASSVAGGHGLGYTF. The full variable domain, rest sourced from reference TRBV9 and TRBJ1-2, is DSGVTQTPKHLITATGQRVTLRCSPRSGDLSVYWYQQSLDQGLQFLIQYYNGEERAKGNILERFSAQQFPDLHSELNLSSLELGDSALYFCASSVAGGHGLGYTFGSGTRLTVV.

This rearrangement joins TRBV27 to TRBJ1-5; 8 bases fit TRBD1. The CDR3 runs 13 residues. The germline V gene has CDR1 MNHEY and CDR2 SMNVEV (reference sequence). J gave up 6 bases and V 4 bases, and 2 bases lay outside the gene matches. Here the CDR3 reads CASSSGGGQPQHF. Written as DNA, the CDR3 is TGTGCCAGCAGTTCAGGGGGCGGTCAGCCCCAGCATTTT.

This clone came up a few times. The V call is TRBV30, the J call TRBJ2-1; 11 positions agree with TRBD2. The junction had 12 bases not matched to a gene; V was cut back by 0 bases and J by 8 bases. The CDR3 contains 17 residues. Germline values: CDR1 GTSNPN, CDR2 SVGIG (reference sequence). In DNA form, the CDR3 reads TGTGCCTGGAGTGTACCACTAGCGGGAGCAGTCAGGGATGAGCAGTTCTTC. Protein: CAWSVPLAGAVRDEQFF.

This chain connects TRBV2 to TRBJ2-1, with TRBD1 matching over 11 bases. The length of the CDR3 is 14 residues. Germline CDR1 SNHLY, CDR2 FYNNEI. V lost 5 bases, J lost 9 bases, and 6 bases stayed unmatched. The CDR3 coding sequence is TGTGCCAGCAGTTATGGACAGGGGGCATTTGAGCAGTTCTTC. Protein: CASSYGQGAFEQFF.

This chain links TRBV6-6 with TRBJ1-5; D unresolved. The CDR3 runs to 13 residues. Germline V lookup: CDR1 MNHNY, CDR2 SVGAGI (reference sequence). V gave up 4 bases and J gave up 0 bases, with 4 bases separating them. The CDR3 loop is CASSLNSNQPQHF. CDR3 bases: TGTGCCAGCAGTTTAAATAGCAATCAGCCCCAGCATTTT.

The gene calls are TRBV13 and TRBJ2-2, with 8 positions matching TRBD1. V shed 2 bases and J 6 bases; nucleotides not matched to a gene: 5. The CDR3 has 15 residues. Looked up from germline, CDR1 is PRHDT and CDR2 is FYEKMQ (reference sequence). DNA of the CDR3: TGTGCCAGCAGCTTAAGACAGGGGTATGCCGGGGAGCTGTTTTTT. It yields the protein CASSLRQGYAGELFF.

V is TRBV10-1 and J is TRBJ2-2, with D unresolved. CDR1 is WNHNN and CDR2 is SYGVQD in the germline V gene (reference sequence). CDR3 length equals 13 residues. The V gene lost 6 bases and the J gene lost 4 bases, with 9 bases spanning the gap. The DNA for the CDR3 is TGCGCCAGCAGCGCAAGTTTCACCGGGGAGCTGTTTTTT. This translates into CASSASFTGELFF.

This clone has just a few counts. This chain connects TRBV4-1 to TRBJ2-7; no reliable D call. The CDR3 is 12 residues long. V lost 3 bases to trimming and J lost 6 bases, with 9 bases between them. Germline assignment: CDR1 MGHRA and CDR2 YSYEKL. CDR3 amino acids: CASSHPSGEQYF. The CDR3 DNA sequence: TGCGCCAGCAGCCACCCCTCTGGCGAGCAGTACTTC.

This clone was recorded once. The chain uses TRBV6-1 and TRBJ2-5; 7 nucleotides line up with TRBD2. Germline-derived CDR1 and CDR2 are MNHNS and SASEGT. V shed 11 bases and J 2 bases; nucleotides not matched to a gene: 11. The CDR3 spans 14 residues. The CDR3 reads CACRRSSGQETQYF. CDR3 DNA sequence: TGTGCCTGCCGTCGCTCTAGCGGACAAGAGACCCAGTACTTC.

J is TRBJ1-2 and V is TRBV27; D may be TRBD1 (5 bases). Germline V lookup: CDR1 MNHEY, CDR2 SMNVEV (reference sequence). The CDR3 has 13 residues. Trimming removed 3 bases from V and 4 bases from J, with 9 bases in between. The CDR3 loop reads CASSFRGSYGYTF. DNA for the CDR3: TGTGCCAGCAGTTTTCGGGGCAGCTATGGCTACACCTTC.

The chain carries TRBV7-3 and TRBJ2-1; 7 bases agree with TRBD1. The V segment lost 5 bases and the J segment 7 bases; nucleotides outside the gene matches: 2. The CDR3 is 12 residues long. Germline loops: CDR1 SGHTA, CDR2 FQGTGA. The CDR3 reads CASSLQGNEQFF. The CDR3 region has the DNA TGTGCCAGCAGCCTACAGGGGAATGAGCAGTTCTTC.

The chain couples TRBV2 to TRBJ1-2; weak D call: TRBD1 (5 bases). Germline V CDR1 and CDR2: SNHLY, FYNNEI. Trimming removed 6 bases at V and 8 bases at J, with 13 bases between. The CDR3 contains 12 residues. The chain's CDR3 is CASRVRVLGYTF. In nucleotides, the CDR3 is TGTGCCAGCAGAGTCAGGGTTTTGGGCTACACCTTC.

The rearrangement links TRBV7-6 to TRBJ2-1; 7 nucleotides match TRBD2. CDR1 and CDR2 from the germline V gene are SGHVS and FNYEAQ. J was trimmed by 4 bases and V by 5 bases; bases with no gene match: 5. This CDR3 region has 14 residues. In nucleotides, the CDR3 is TGTGCCAGCAGCCCGAGCGGGATATACAATGAGCAGTTCTTC. As protein: CASSPSGIYNEQFF.

V usage is TRBV5-1 and J usage is TRBJ1-5; D unresolved. V lost 0 bases and J lost 0, with 7 bases in between. The CDR3 has 15 residues. Germline V gene lookup returns CDR1 SGHRS and CDR2 YFSETQ. CDR3 nucleotide sequence: TGCGCCAGCAGCTTGGCAGGATATAGCAATCAGCCCCAGCATTTT. Translated, it gives CASSLAGYSNQPQHF.

The chain couples TRBV5-1 to TRBJ1-1; 7 bases agree with TRBD1. CDR1 is SGHRS, CDR2 YFSETQ, per germline. The V segment lost 4 bases and the J segment 6 bases; nucleotides outside the gene matches: 6. This CDR3 spans 13 amino acids. Here the CDR3 reads CASSGTVRAEAFF. Here the CDR3 DNA reads TGCGCCAGCAGCGGGACAGTTCGGGCTGAAGCTTTCTTT. The variable domain in full, completed from reference TRBV5-1 and TRBJ1-1, reads KAGVTQTPRYLIKTRGQQVTLSCSPISGHRSVSWYQQTPGQGLQFLFEYFSETQRNKGNFPGRFSGRQFSNSRSEMNVSTLELGDSALYLCASSGTVRAEAFFGQGTRLTVV.